This record covers a single T cell receptor beta chain. Its specificity is not known. Autoimmune disease history or systemic immunosuppression meant exclusion. The data were produced by immunoSEQ multiplex PCR, yet TCRdb's version contains in-frame clones alone and is incomplete. Of roughly 53,000 clones listed, approximately 90% are singletons. The data derive from a study of OX40 agonist ivuxolimab in advanced cancers. Study background: Patients were treated with ivuxolimab, an agonistic anti-OX40 (CD134) antibody. The study's findings and limits: At 0.1 to 3.0 mg/kg and by week 6, CD4+ and CD8+ T cells in the blood had expanded clonally.

This sequence originates from an adult with an advanced solid tumor such as melanoma, head and neck, liver or kidney cancer. The sequences come from CD4+ or CD8+ T cells sorted from blood, collected in a trial of the OX40 agonist ivuxolimab.

CDR3: CASSPSYSGNTIYF. CDR3 bases: TGCGCCAGCAGCCCCTCCTACTCTGGAAACACCATATATTTT. The rearrangement joins TRBV4-3 to TRBJ1-3; D is ambiguous. The ends were cut back, 4 bases at V and 0 bases at J, with 7 bases in the middle. From germline, CDR1 is LGHNA and CDR2 YSLEER. This CDR3 spans 14 amino acids.